The TCR beta chain under discussion was sequenced for a study of beta chain features in type 1 diabetes. Whole-study results and caveats: Naive, central memory and Treg TCRB repertoires appeared more alike in patients than in healthy donors. Cells with high TCR expression could be over-represented by cDNA sequencing.

Looked up from germline, CDR1 is LNHDA and CDR2 is SQIVND (reference sequence). The CDR3 totals 18 residues. The V segment lost 4 bases and the J segment 3 bases; nucleotides outside the gene matches: 17. Every bit of the isolated RNA underwent reverse transcription, so sequencing read expressed TCRB transcripts. TCRdb's table, derived via immunoSEQ multiplex PCR, lists solely in-frame clones and lacks some. There are roughly 120,000 clones in the sample; 40% occur only once, and over 0.05% lies in the top ten. Notes on this clone: Its target is not known.

The sequencing sample was made of stem cell memory CD4+ T cells from blood. The chain has TRBV19 and TRBJ2-7, with 8 bases aligning to TRBD2. This receptor was obtained from a young woman in good health. The CDR3 nucleotides are TGTGCCAGTAGTAATAGCGGGACAACTTTCCCATCCTTCTACGAGCAGTACTTC. Its protein product is CASSNSGTTFPSFYEQYF.